The rows below give T cell receptor beta chains drawn from one sample of a study of blood T cell repertoires in COVID-19. Using immunoSEQ multiplex PCR, the repertoire was profiled, and TCRdb retains in-frame clones only, with some absent. The table shows 150,000 to 200,000 clones, with about 86% occurring only once. The specimen sequenced was peripheral blood. All receptors derive from a man between 18 and 29 years old with active or convalescent COVID-19. CDR3s include the opening cysteine and the closing phenylalanine or tryptophan. Each record gives: J gene, clone size, V gene, D gene, CDR3 DNA, CDR3 protein. D genes are given only for firm matches. Size is omitted from some rows. Given values are once, few, many or a class for expanded clones.

j_gene: TRBJ1-1; abundance: .; v_gene: TRBV6-5; d_gene: .; CDR3nt: TGTGCCAGCAGTCCCCGAGGGGGCACTGAAGCTTTCTTT; CDR3aa: CASSPRGGTEAFF
j_gene: TRBJ1-2; abundance: .; v_gene: TRBV7-8; d_gene: .; CDR3nt: TGTGCCAGCAGCTTAGGGACAGTGCTCGACCCCTATGGCTACACCTTC; CDR3aa: CASSLGTVLDPYGYTF
j_gene: TRBJ1-4; abundance: .; v_gene: TRBV24-1; d_gene: .; CDR3nt: TGTGCCACCGCCAGGGGAGAGAATGAAAAACTGTTTTTT; CDR3aa: CATARGENEKLFF
j_gene: TRBJ2-2; abundance: .; v_gene: TRBV12-3/TRBV12-4; d_gene: .; CDR3nt: TGTGCCAGCAGTAGGGGTACCGGGGAGCTGTTTTTT; CDR3aa: CASSRGTGELFF
j_gene: TRBJ2-1; abundance: .; v_gene: TRBV19; d_gene: TRBD2; CDR3nt: TGTGCCAGTAGTATAGATCTGGGGAGGGTCCATGAGCAGTTCTTC; CDR3aa: CASSIDLGRVHEQFF
j_gene: TRBJ2-1; abundance: .; v_gene: TRBV9; d_gene: TRBD2; CDR3nt: TGTGCCAGCAGCGTAGCCGCCTCACTAGCGGGGGGGCTGCATGAGCAGTTCTTC; CDR3aa: CASSVAASLAGGLHEQFF
j_gene: TRBJ2-2; abundance: .; v_gene: TRBV12-3/TRBV12-4; d_gene: .; CDR3nt: TGTGCCAGCCTGGGGCTTGATACCGGGGAGCTGTTTTTT; CDR3aa: CASLGLDTGELFF
j_gene: TRBJ1-1; abundance: .; v_gene: TRBV28; d_gene: TRBD1; CDR3nt: TGTGCCAGCAGCTATTCGGACAGGCCCTACACTGAAGCTTTCTTT; CDR3aa: CASSYSDRPYTEAFF
j_gene: TRBJ2-3; abundance: .; v_gene: TRBV4-2; d_gene: .; CDR3nt: TGTGCCAGCAGCCAAGAGGGAGAAATCTTCACAGATACGCAGTATTTT; CDR3aa: CASSQEGEIFTDTQYF
j_gene: TRBJ2-1; abundance: .; v_gene: TRBV4-2; d_gene: TRBD2; CDR3nt: TGTGCCAGCACCAGGTGGCTAGCGGGAGATGAGCAGTTCTTC; CDR3aa: CASTRWLAGDEQFF
j_gene: TRBJ2-2; abundance: .; v_gene: TRBV2; d_gene: TRBD2; CDR3nt: TGTGCCAGCAGTGTACTAGCGGGGGGGCCAGGGGAGCTGTTTTTT; CDR3aa: CASSVLAGGPGELFF
j_gene: TRBJ2-1; abundance: .; v_gene: TRBV7-3; d_gene: TRBD2; CDR3nt: TGTGCCAGCAGCGTTAGCGGGTCCTACAATGAGCAGTTCTTC; CDR3aa: CASSVSGSYNEQFF
j_gene: TRBJ1-2; abundance: .; v_gene: TRBV24-1; d_gene: .; CDR3nt: TGTGCCACCAGTGACAGATCTAACTATGGCTACACCTTC; CDR3aa: CATSDRSNYGYTF
j_gene: TRBJ1-2; abundance: .; v_gene: TRBV30; d_gene: TRBD1; CDR3nt: TGTGCCTCCCCGGACAGGGGCACCAACAACTATGGCTACACCTTC; CDR3aa: CASPDRGTNNYGYTF
j_gene: TRBJ1-1; abundance: .; v_gene: TRBV14; d_gene: .; CDR3nt: TGTGCCAGCAGCGGTAAGGGGATTTCTGAAGCTTTCTTT; CDR3aa: CASSGKGISEAFF
j_gene: TRBJ1-1; abundance: .; v_gene: TRBV6-1; d_gene: TRBD1; CDR3nt: TGTGCCAGCAGCTCGCCAGGGGGCGTGAACACTGAAGCTTTCTTT; CDR3aa: CASSSPGGVNTEAFF
j_gene: TRBJ1-1; abundance: .; v_gene: TRBV25-1; d_gene: TRBD1; CDR3nt: TGTGCCAGTGGGGACAGGATGAACACTGAAGCTTTCTTT; CDR3aa: CASGDRMNTEAFF
j_gene: TRBJ2-6; abundance: .; v_gene: TRBV7-7; d_gene: TRBD1; CDR3nt: TGTGCCAGCAGCGACATAGGGGGCGCTGGGGCCAACGTCCTGACTTTC; CDR3aa: CASSDIGGAGANVLTF
j_gene: TRBJ2-5; abundance: .; v_gene: TRBV24-1; d_gene: TRBD2; CDR3nt: TGTGCCACCAGTGAGAGCGGGAGGGCCGAGGAGACCCAGTACTTC; CDR3aa: CATSESGRAEETQYF
j_gene: TRBJ1-2; abundance: .; v_gene: TRBV5-6; d_gene: .; CDR3nt: TGTGCCAGCAGCTTGCCCCGCGTGGTTGCAGAGGTGGATGGCTACACCTTC; CDR3aa: CASSLPRVVAEVDGYTF
j_gene: TRBJ2-1; abundance: .; v_gene: TRBV7-2; d_gene: TRBD2; CDR3nt: TGTGCCAGCAGCTTAGGACTAGCGGGGAACAATGAGCAGTTCTTC; CDR3aa: CASSLGLAGNNEQFF
j_gene: TRBJ1-6; abundance: few; v_gene: TRBV11-1; d_gene: .; CDR3nt: TGTGCCAGCAGCTTAGACGGGAATTCACCCCTCCACTTT; CDR3aa: CASSLDGNSPLHF
j_gene: TRBJ1-2; abundance: once; v_gene: TRBV10-3; d_gene: TRBD1; CDR3nt: TGTGCCATCAGTATGACAGGGGGCGCCTATGGCTACACCTTC; CDR3aa: CAISMTGGAYGYTF